The source of this T cell receptor (beta chain) is a study of T cell responses to AZD1222 COVID-19 vaccine. Background on the study: Analyses pooled second doses at about 4 or about 12 weeks.

The count of this clone is one. Its antigen remains unidentified. The assay was immunoSEQ multiplex PCR, and TCRdb's table has in-frame clones only and misses some. The sample holds about 150,000 clones, 85% to 95% seen once. Germline lookup yields CDR1 SQVTM and CDR2 ANQGSEA. The junction had 6 bases not matched to a gene; V was cut back by 6 bases and J by 1 base. The CDR3 is made up of 14 amino acids. Findings and limits, study-wide: It should be noted that donors were predominantly white British and more often female, and clonal diversity was possibly underestimated. No repertoire was sampled before or during the peak T cell response, only after it. With two AZD1222 doses given, Spike-specific TCR breadth and depth both rose.

V is TRBV29-1 and J is TRBJ1-1; 9 nucleotides line up with TRBD1. The clonotype comes from an adult in good health. Sequenced material: peripheral blood, taken on day 0 of AZD1222 vaccination. CDR3 sequence (DNA): TGCAGCGTAGAGAAGGGACAGGGGAACACTGAAGCTTTCTTT. This encodes CSVEKGQGNTEAFF. The complete variable domain, with remaining parts taken from reference TRBV29-1 and TRBJ1-1, reads SAVISQKPSRDICQRGTSLTIQCQVDSQVTMMFWYRQQPGQSLTLIATANQGSEATYESGFVIDKFPISRPNLTFSTLTVSNMSPEDSSIYLCSVEKGQGNTEAFFGQGTRLTVV.